The 6 T cell receptor beta chains presented below share a single source sample, sequenced in a study of naive and memory T cell subsets (dated by TCRdb to about 2017). Libraries were made using 5' RACE. TCRdb lists the instrument as Illumina MiSeq. The ligated cDNA was amplified in four rounds of PCR with nested alpha and beta constant region primers together with the SP2 primer. The public sequencing data were trimmed at Q25 with fastp and processed into clonotypes with MiXCR by TCRdb, which kept only in-frame beta chains. Records with the same CDR3 protein are collapsed into one entry carrying the most frequent genes and DNA. This sample gives more than 45,000 distinct CDR3 sequences in total; roughly 6.7% of them show up just once. Of the sample, almost 10% is held by the ten largest clones. The study reported a robust and sensitive protocol to amplify, sequence and analyze TCRs, based on 3' ligation of a UMI-containing oligonucleotide to TCR cDNA.

The origin of the receptors is a male donor in good health.

Many counts were recorded for this clonotype. This chain connects TRBV5-1 to TRBJ2-5; D unresolved. V was trimmed by 0 bases and J by 3 bases, leaving 0 bases between them. CDR3 length equals 11 residues. Per the germline V gene, CDR1 is SGHRS and CDR2 is YFSETQ. In DNA form, the CDR3 reads TGCGCCAGCAGCTTGGAAGAGACCCAGTACTTC. This codes for CASSLEETQYF.

This clonotype was counted between two and nine times. The chain combines TRBV4-2 with TRBJ1-5; D is unresolved. V was cut by 1 base and J by 3 bases, with 10 bases left in between. Germline V lookup: CDR1 LGHNA, CDR2 YNFKEQ. There are 15 residues in the CDR3. The CDR3 DNA is TGTGCCAGCAGCCAAGGCCGCCGGTCCAATCAGCCCCAGCATTTT. This codes for CASSQGRRSNQPQHF.

The V gene is TRBV5-6, the J gene TRBJ2-1; a weak D match, TRBD2 (6 bases). The CDR3 has 12 amino acids. V shed 1 base and J shed 9 bases, with 8 bases lying between them. Germline CDR1 and CDR2: SGHDT and YYEEEE. In nucleotides, the CDR3 is TGTGCCAGCAGCTTGACTAGCATTGAGCAGTTCTTC. Amino acid sequence: CASSLTSIEQFF.

This clonotype appeared many times. The chain links TRBV2 to TRBJ2-1; TRBD2 matches 11 bases. Germline CDR1 SNHLY, CDR2 FYNNEI. The trim removed 5 bases at V and 9 bases at J, leaving 15 bases unmatched. The CDR3 extends over 17 amino acids. The DNA for the CDR3 is TGTGCCAGCAGTCCCCACGGACTAGCGGGCCTAAAGGCTGAGCAGTTCTTC. Translation: CASSPHGLAGLKAEQFF.

This clonotype was found a few times. CDR3 protein: CASSSNPTANTEAFF. The CDR3 coding sequence is TGCGCCAGCAGCTCAAACCCGACAGCTAACACTGAAGCTTTCTTT. The chain carries TRBV5-1 and TRBJ1-1; D is possibly TRBD1 (5 bases). CDR1 SGHRS and CDR2 YFSETQ come from the germline V gene. Trimming stripped 3 bases from V and 2 bases from J, with 14 bases between. This CDR3 region has 15 residues.

This chain links TRBV6-5 with TRBJ1-1; D remains ambiguous. Germline V CDR1 and CDR2: MNHEY, SVGAGI. V lost 2 bases and J lost 3, with 7 bases in between. The CDR3 runs to 13 residues. The CDR3 sequence: CASSYGRDTEAFF. The CDR3 coding sequence is TGTGCCAGCAGTTACGGTCGAGACACTGAAGCTTTCTTT.